This TCR beta chain was observed in a study of a mutant IDH1 vaccine in newly diagnosed glioma (dated by TCRdb to about 2021). For the study in its entirety: Patients received eight vaccinations in weeks 1, 3, 5, 7, 11, 15, 19 and 23, corresponding to visits V03 through V10. In the chemotherapy-containing groups, vaccination started alongside temozolomide cycles, whereas in patients who had radiotherapy alone it started 4-6 weeks after radiotherapy. Of the approximately 34 treated patients, approximately 60% were male and around 38% were female, and a mean age of around 40 years was recorded. Before enrollment, patients had received standard therapy of radiotherapy alone, temozolomide alone, or radiochemotherapy with temozolomide; most received the combination. Six visits were used for peripheral blood collection: V03 (baseline), V05, V07, V10, V12 and V13. Longitudinal TCRB deep sequencing was performed for about 25 treated patients wherever samples were available for exploratory analyses.

The library was produced with the immunoSEQ multiplex PCR assay. Rearranged TCR beta chain sequences were amplified using the hsTCRB Kit according to the manufacturer's protocol. TCRB libraries were sequenced on an Illumina MiSeq. The paper's data handling went like this. Demultiplexing, trimming and gene mapping were performed with the kit vendor's proprietary platform. Entries here come from immuneACCESS through TCRdb and include only in-frame sequences with V and J called. Some clones fail to appear in such tables; in the studies checked, an unresolved V gene covers under half of the shortfall, and the cause of the remainder is unknown. The D gene and trimming were derived from the DNA, and the V and J assignments and clone size from that table. The sample data list more than 40,000 clones, and around 78% of these were observed just once. The ten largest make up 1.8% of the sample. Paper-wide results and their limitations: The authors noted that analyses of patient blood samples could not be reproduced because of sample limitations. Across multiple MHC alleles, vaccine-induced immune responses were seen in 90% to 95% of patients. No apparent relationship was observed between pseudoprogression and alterations in the top peripheral T cell clonotypes detected by TCRB sequencing. Selection of PBMC samples for TCRB deep sequencing was based on availability.

The time point label, as the study defines it: week 5, during vaccination. Every vaccine dose consisted of 300 ug of a 20-mer mutant IDH1 peptide in Montanide, administered subcutaneously together with topical imiquimod. Donors had newly diagnosed WHO grade 3 or 4 IDH1-mutant astrocytomas with loss of nuclear ATRX. The samples were drawn from NOA16, a multicentre, single-arm, open-label phase I trial in Germany that tested a mutant IDH1 peptide vaccine in humans for the first time. Genomic DNA for TCRB sequencing was extracted from EDTA blood using the DNeasy Blood and Tissue Kit. Trimming takes 0 bases from V and 0 bases from J, and the germline ends sit 17 bases apart. Via the germline V gene, CDR1 is MGHRA and CDR2 YSYEKL. The cysteine opens and the phenylalanine closes a CDR3 of 18 amino acids. CDR3 DNA only is kept here, 54 bases in frame from base 1. There are a few counts of this clone. Its antigen has not been determined. No per-base quality is available; no much larger clone lies one base away.

Sample: PBMCs, taken from a glioma patient whose treatment included an IDH1 peptide vaccine. This TCR derives from a woman aged 40 to 50 with glioma. The rearrangement joined TRBV4-1 to TRBJ1-1; the best D guess is TRBD1, with 6 bases matching. The CDR3 region: CASSQDPPGQNLNTEAFF. The sequenced DNA: TGCGCCAGCAGCCAAGATCCTCCGGGACAAAACTTGAACACTGAAGCTTTCTTT.